A single sample is the source of the 19 T cell receptor beta chains below, sequenced in a study of blood T cell repertoires in COVID-19. The table came from immunoSEQ multiplex PCR; TCRdb's copy has only in-frame clones and leaves some out. The data show some 300,000 clones, roughly 90% seen once. Sequenced material: PBMCs or T cells enriched from blood (not recorded which). The receptors shown here come from a woman under 40 who had recovered from COVID-19.

The chain is built from TRBV7-2 and TRBJ2-5, with 11 nucleotides matching TRBD1. Germline-derived CDR1 and CDR2 are SGHTA and FQGNSA. The CDR3 runs 14 residues. The trim removed 5 bases at V and 4 bases at J, leaving 3 bases unmatched. The CDR3 is CASSGTGGGETQYF. CDR3 coding DNA: TGTGCCAGCAGCGGGACAGGGGGAGGAGAGACCCAGTACTTC.

This rearrangement joins TRBV5-6 to TRBJ2-7; D gene unclear. Between the trimmed V and J ends, which lost 1 base and 4 bases, there was a span of 9 bases. Germline values: CDR1 SGHDT, CDR2 YYEEEE. The CDR3 loop spans 13 amino acids. The CDR3 spells CASSLSTSYEQYF. Written as DNA, the CDR3 is TGTGCCAGCAGCTTGAGTACATCGTACGAGCAGTACTTC.

This clone was observed a few times. V and J are TRBV10-1 and TRBJ2-7; a weak D match, TRBD1 (6 bases). Germline V gives CDR1 WNHNN, CDR2 SYGVQD (reference sequence). CDR3 length: 15 amino acids. V shed 4 bases and J shed 4 bases, with 17 bases lying between them. The CDR3 DNA reads as TGCGCCAGCAGTGTGGGGGCCGGAATCCCATACGAGCAGTACTTC. Residues: CASSVGAGIPYEQYF.

The gene calls are TRBV7-2 and TRBJ1-2; 7 nucleotides line up with TRBD1. The germline V gene has CDR1 SGHTA and CDR2 FQGNSA. With 4 bases clipped from V and 6 bases from J, the junction kept 8 bases outside the gene matches. This CDR3 spans 14 amino acids. CDR3 in amino acids: CASSSQGMFDGYTF. The CDR3 DNA follows: TGTGCCAGCAGCTCACAGGGGATGTTTGATGGCTACACCTTC.

This sequence joins TRBV2 and TRBJ2-5, with 9 bases matching TRBD2. V was pared by 4 bases and J by 4 bases, with 4 bases of the junction left unmatched. This CDR3 region has 14 residues. Germline assignment: CDR1 SNHLY and CDR2 FYNNEI. The CDR3 nucleotides read TGTGCCAGCAGTGGCGGGAGGGCCGGAGAGACCCAGTACTTC. This codes for CASSGGRAGETQYF.

This clone was found a few times. This sequence joins TRBV27 and TRBJ1-1, with 7 positions matching TRBD1. After removal of 5 bases from V and 1 base from J, the junction contained 19 bases not matched to a gene. Per the germline V gene, CDR1 is MNHEY and CDR2 is SMNVEV (reference sequence). The CDR3 has 19 amino acids. CDR3 loop: CASSLLPPGQRRGNTEAFF. The CDR3 nucleotides are TGTGCCAGCAGTCTCCTACCGCCGGGACAGAGGCGGGGGAACACTGAAGCTTTCTTT.

This rearrangement joins TRBV25-1 to TRBJ1-6; tentatively, D is TRBD1 (6 bases). There are 13 residues in the CDR3. Germline CDR1 is MGHDK and CDR2 is SYGVNS. V was cut by 10 bases and J by 5 bases, with 12 bases left in between. CDR3 bases: TGTGCCACCCGGACAGCCGATAATTCACCCCTCCACTTT. It specifies CATRTADNSPLHF. The whole variable domain, remainder taken from reference TRBV25-1 and TRBJ1-6, is EADIYQTPRYLVIGTGKKITLECSQTMGHDKMYWYQQDPGMELHLIHYSYGVNSTEKGDLSSESTVSRIRTEHFPLTLESARPSHTSQYLCATRTADNSPLHFGNGTRLTVT.

The chain uses TRBV5-1 and TRBJ2-2; D perhaps matches TRBD1 (5 bases). There are 15 residues in the CDR3. The germline V gene encodes CDR1 SGHRS and CDR2 YFSETQ. Trimming pared 5 bases from V and 5 bases from J, leaving 16 bases between. The CDR3 coding sequence is TGCGCCAGCAGGCCCCAGGGATTGAGTACCGGGGAGCTGTTTTTT. It codes for CASRPQGLSTGELFF.

The chain carries TRBV10-3 and TRBJ2-7; D remains ambiguous. Trimming left V 0 bases short and J 4 bases short, with 16 bases between. The CDR3 extends over 16 amino acids. Per germline, CDR1 ENHRY and CDR2 SYGVKD. CDR3 protein: CAISESSLELSYEQYF. The CDR3 nucleotides read TGTGCCATCAGTGAGTCTTCGCTAGAGCTATCTTACGAGCAGTACTTC.

The chain carries TRBV28 and TRBJ2-7; TRBD2 is a possible D gene (5 bases). Trimming pared 5 bases from V and 12 bases from J, leaving 29 bases between. The CDR3 consists of 16 residues. Germline-derived CDR1 and CDR2 are MDHEN and SYDVKM. The CDR3 DNA follows: TGTGCCAGCAGTCCCGCCGCCGGGTCGGGGTCCGACGGTCTGTACTTC. Its translation: CASSPAAGSGSDGLYF. The full variable domain, completed using reference TRBV28 and TRBJ2-7, is DVKVTQSSRYLVKRTGEKVFLECVQDMDHENMFWYRQDPGLGLRLIYFSYDVKMKEKGDIPEGYSVSREKKERFSLILESASTNQTSMYLCASSPAAGSGSDGLYFGPGTRLTVT.

This sequence joins TRBV24-1 and TRBJ2-5; 9 bases map to TRBD1. The CDR3 consists of 17 residues. CDR1 and CDR2 (germline): KGHDR, SFDVKD. The V gene end was trimmed by 7 bases and the J gene end by 2 bases; junction bases not matched to a gene: 13. CDR3 DNA sequence: TGTGCCACCAGCGGGGGCCTGACAGGGGGGGATCAAGAGACCCAGTACTTC. It yields the protein CATSGGLTGGDQETQYF.

This clone came up a few times. The V and J genes are TRBV28 and TRBJ1-6; TRBD1 agrees at 7 bases. The germline CDR1 and CDR2 sequences are MDHEN and SYDVKM. V gave up 2 bases and J gave up 8 bases; unmatched junction bases: 0. This CDR3 contains 13 residues. CDR3 region: CASSLQGDSPLHF. CDR3 bases: TGTGCCAGCAGTTTACAGGGGGATTCACCCCTCCACTTT.

This clone was seen only once. The chain uses TRBV11-2 and TRBJ1-2; no definite D call. The CDR3 contains 13 residues. The germline gives CDR1 SGHAT, CDR2 FQNNGV. V was clipped by 4 bases and J by 4 bases, with 10 bases between them. The CDR3 here is CASSSGGPYGYTF. As DNA, the CDR3 is TGTGCCAGCAGCTCAGGAGGGCCCTATGGCTACACCTTC.

The chain carries TRBV9 and TRBJ1-2; 8 nucleotides line up with TRBD1. V dropped 3 bases and J dropped 1; count of bases not matched to a gene: 8. CDR3 length: 16 residues. The germline gives CDR1 SGDLS, CDR2 YYNGEE. The CDR3 here is CASSGGGTGGNYGYTF. The DNA of the CDR3 is TGTGCCAGCAGCGGGGGCGGGACAGGCGGTAACTATGGCTACACCTTC.

The rearrangement links TRBV5-8 to TRBJ1-5; possible D gene TRBD1, 5 bases. V lost 2 bases and J 4 bases, leaving 16 bases between the germline ends. CDR1 SGHTS and CDR2 YDEGEE come from the germline V gene. The length of the CDR3 is 16 residues. The DNA for the CDR3 is TGTGCCAGCAGCTTCTTCGGAGGGGTTAATAATCAGCCCCAGCATTTT. Translated: CASSFFGGVNNQPQHF.

The J gene is TRBJ1-6, the V gene TRBV5-1; D is perhaps TRBD1 (6 bases). V lost 1 base to trimming and J lost 5 bases, with 13 bases between them. The germline V gene encodes CDR1 SGHRS and CDR2 YFSETQ. The CDR3 runs to 16 residues. This CDR3 is CASSLLVAGDNSPLHF. DNA for the CDR3: TGCGCCAGCAGCTTGTTGGTGGCAGGGGATAATTCACCCCTCCACTTT.

The rearrangement links TRBV6-5 to TRBJ2-5; possible D gene TRBD1, 5 bases. V gave up 6 bases and J gave up 5 bases, with 13 bases separating them. The V gene's germline CDR1 is MNHEY and CDR2 SVGAGI. This CDR3 is 13 amino acids long. CDR3 amino acids: CASSQGVEETQYF. The CDR3 coding sequence is TGTGCCAGCAGCCAAGGGGTGGAGGAGACCCAGTACTTC.

The genes are TRBV29-1 and TRBJ2-1; weak D call: TRBD2 (6 bases). The CDR3 is 13 amino acids. The germline V and J ends were trimmed by 7 bases and 6 bases, with 16 bases remaining between them. Germline assignment: CDR1 SQVTM and CDR2 ANQGSEA. In DNA, the CDR3 is TGCAGCGCCGCCCCGGGAGTTGGCAATGAGCAGTTCTTC. Amino acid sequence: CSAAPGVGNEQFF.

The V gene is TRBV10-1, the J gene TRBJ2-3; TRBD2 aligns across 9 bases. With V trimmed by 5 bases and J by 3 bases, 6 bases remained unmatched. Looked up from germline, CDR1 is WNHNN and CDR2 is SYGVQD (reference sequence). The CDR3 length is 15 residues. CDR3 nucleotide sequence: TGCGCCAGCAGTCTGGGGCTAGCGGGGACAGATACGCAGTATTTT. It translates to CASSLGLAGTDTQYF.